One and the same sample provided the 10 T cell receptor beta chains below, sequenced in a study of T cells in Graves' hyperthyroidism and ophthalmopathy. Amplification yielded TCR beta CDR3 regions, with RNA transcripts as the source. The HTBI primer set drove a first-round RT-PCR of the TCR CDR3. TCRdb independently ran MiXCR on the multiplex PCR reads; one entry per CDR3 protein. The sample records about 130,000 distinct CDR3 sequences, over 20% being singletons. The sample comprised blood. These receptors were taken from a woman in her forties or fifties with Graves' hyperthyroidism that later progressed to Graves' ophthalmopathy.

This CDR3 reads CASSRQGNSYEQYF. In nucleotides, the CDR3 is TGTGCCAGCAGCCGGCAGGGGAATTCCTACGAGCAGTACTTC. The chain joins TRBV3-1 to TRBJ2-7; weak D call: TRBD1 (6 bases). V lost 4 bases and J 1 base, leaving 11 bases between the germline ends. CDR1 LGHDT and CDR2 YNNKEL come from the germline V gene (reference sequence). There are 14 residues in the CDR3.

This clonotype was observed at least ten times. V is TRBV30 and J is TRBJ1-2, with D uncertain. CDR1 is GTSNPN and CDR2 is SVGIG in the germline V gene (reference sequence). V lost 3 bases, J lost 4 bases, and 15 bases lay in between. The CDR3 length is 14 residues. The DNA for the CDR3 is TGTGCCTGGAGCGTGACGGGAGTAGTCTATGGCTACACCTTC. Encoded protein: CAWSVTGVVYGYTF.

The table lists this clonotype with a few counts. V gene TRBV9 combines with J gene TRBJ2-7; the match to TRBD1 covers 7 bases. The germline V gene has CDR1 SGDLS and CDR2 YYNGEE. V was clipped by 4 bases and J by 2 bases; unmatched bases: 3. The CDR3 is made up of 13 amino acids. CDR3 coding DNA: TGTGCCAGCAGCCGGGGACAGACCTACGAGCAGTACTTC. Protein: CASSRGQTYEQYF.

The CDR3 spells CASSYSGPGASGGYTF. CDR3 coding DNA: TGTGCCAGCAGTTACTCAGGACCAGGGGCTTCGGGTGGCTACACCTTC. J is TRBJ1-2 and V is TRBV6-6; TRBD1 is a possible D gene (6 bases). Trimming stripped 0 bases from V and 7 bases from J, with 18 bases between. The CDR3 sequence is 16 residues long. CDR1 and CDR2 (germline): MNHNY, SVGAGI (reference sequence).

This clonotype has ten or more counts. The CDR3 here is CSASDPGNYEQYF. The CDR3 DNA reads TGCAGTGCTAGTGATCCGGGGAATTACGAGCAGTACTTC. The genes are TRBV20-1 and TRBJ2-7; possible D gene TRBD2, 5 bases. V dropped 3 bases and J dropped 4 bases, with 13 bases sitting between them. The CDR3 runs to 13 residues. Germline CDR1 is DFQATT and CDR2 is SNEGSKA (reference sequence).

This clonotype was seen repeatedly, ten times or more. This chain uses TRBV11-1 with TRBJ2-7, with D possibly being TRBD1 (6 bases). V shed 0 bases and J shed 3 bases, with 12 bases lying between them. Germline V CDR1 and CDR2: SGHAT, FQDESV (reference sequence). The CDR3 is 15 residues long. DNA for the CDR3: TGTGCCAGCAGCTTAGCCGGACAGCAAGTCTACGAGCAGTACTTC. Translated: CASSLAGQQVYEQYF.

This clonotype appeared many times. The chain carries TRBV2 and TRBJ2-3, with TRBD1 identical over 8 bases. The germline CDR1 and CDR2 sequences are SNHLY and FYNNEI. The CDR3 contains 14 residues. V shed 6 bases, J shed 4 bases, and the junction held 6 bases outside the gene matches. CDR3 coding DNA: TGTGCCAGCAGCGATGACAGGGGCGCAGATACGCAGTATTTT. Protein sequence: CASSDDRGADTQYF. Full variable domain (missing parts from reference TRBV2 and TRBJ2-3): EPEVTQTPSHQVTQMGQEVILRCVPISNHLYFYWYRQILGQKVEFLVSFYNNEISEKSEIFDDQFSVERPDGSNFTLKIRSTKLEDSAMYFCASSDDRGADTQYFGPGTRLTVL.

This clonotype came up many times. The rearrangement joins TRBV7-2 to TRBJ2-3; the D gene is possibly TRBD2 (6 bases). CDR3 size: 15 residues. CDR1 and CDR2 (germline): SGHTA, FQGNSA. Trimming cost V 1 base and J 5 bases, with 13 bases left between them. This chain's CDR3 is CASSLVGGSGDTQYF. CDR3 DNA: TGTGCCAGCAGCTTAGTTGGAGGGAGTGGAGATACGCAGTATTTT.

This clonotype has a count of ten or more. This sequence joins TRBV11-2 and TRBJ2-5; D possibly uses TRBD1 or TRBD2 (6 bases each). Germline CDR1 SGHAT, CDR2 FQNNGV. Between the trimmed V and J ends, which lost 5 bases and 5 bases, there was a span of 18 bases. The CDR3 has 15 residues. CDR3 amino acids: CASSGGTSGRETQYF. The CDR3 nucleotides are TGTGCCAGCAGCGGGGGGACATCGGGGAGGGAGACCCAGTACTTC.

This chain joins TRBV28 and TRBJ2-7, with TRBD2 identical over 7 bases. CDR3 length: 16 residues. The V and J ends lost 6 bases and 3 bases, in that order; junction bases with no gene match: 14. CDR1 MDHEN and CDR2 SYDVKM come from the germline V gene. CDR3 coding DNA: TGTGCCAGCAGCCAACTGGGCGGGGGTTGGGGCTACGAGCAGTACTTC. It yields the protein CASSQLGGGWGYEQYF.